The sequence of this T cell receptor (beta chain) was determined in a study of T cell repertoires in cytomegalovirus infection. TCRdb itself ran the reads through MiXCR, one entry per CDR3 protein. The sample records some 680,000 distinct CDR3 sequences, roughly 36% being singletons. The CDR3 is made up of 16 amino acids. Germline-derived CDR1 and CDR2 are SGHVS and FQNEAQ. The V segment lost 2 bases and the J segment 6 bases; nucleotides outside the gene matches: 9. The TCR originated in a human donor in good health (CMV status not recorded). Some clones in this sample may be carry-over from other donors' samples. Sequencing was carried out using PBMCs. J is TRBJ2-1 and V is TRBV7-8; 8 nucleotides align to TRBD2. The CDR3 DNA is TGTGCCAGCAGCTTAATCGCTAGCGGGTTAGGCAATGAGCAGTTCTTC. As protein: CASSLIASGLGNEQFF.